The entry below describes one T cell receptor (beta chain). Authors' analysis steps: Quantification of nucleated cells was approximated via reference gene primer amplification. The table came from immunoSEQ multiplex PCR; TCRdb's copy has only in-frame clones and leaves some out. The V and J calls and the clone size are those of that table, but D and trimming were determined from the DNA. The profile covers 150,000 or so clones, with 82% appearing a single time and approximately 9.1% taken by the ten largest. The germline gives CDR1 SGHAT, CDR2 FQDESV (reference sequence). There are 14 residues in the CDR3. J gave up 3 bases and V 4 bases, and 3 bases lay outside the gene matches. The data were taken from a study of blood T cell repertoires in COVID-19. The overall study: The United States, Italy and Spain supplied acute and convalescent COVID-19 samples. The cDNA or gDNA used as material had been derived from T cells, B-cell-depleted T cells, or PBMCs.

The V and J genes are TRBV11-1 and TRBJ1-1, with TRBD1 matching over 9 bases. Sample: peripheral blood. The receptor's source is a woman aged 65 to 85 with acute or convalescent COVID-19. The CDR3 sequence is CASSSRQGDTEAFF. Written as DNA, the CDR3 is TGTGCCAGCAGCTCCCGACAGGGGGACACTGAAGCTTTCTTT.